This note documents a single T cell receptor (beta chain) sequence. This clone occurred a few times. Its cognate antigen has yet to be identified. No quality values exist for individual bases; no much larger clone is one base distant. The data were obtained in a study of blood T cell repertoires in COVID-19 (TCRdb year 2020). Study-wide context: Samples from collaborators originated in the United States, Italy and Spain and spanned both the acute and convalescent phases of COVID-19. Where available, HLA class I and class II types were taken from metadata supplied by the sample provider and were not determined by assay-based typing. Samples were obtained from the ongoing ImmuneRACE study (first 160 participants) and from some 1,200 subjects provided by 6 global collaborators. Sample metadata almost always included a de-identified subject ID, COVID-19 status, age in years and sex. The prospective study material was composed of cDNA or gDNA derived from T cells, B-cell-depleted T cells, or PBMCs. Subjects who had been exposed to COVID-19, were actively infected with it, or had recovered from it provided the deeply sampled blood TCRbeta repertoires that made up the dataset. The repertoires were released in a freely available public database meant as a resource for research on the immune response to SARS-CoV-2. What the work shows at the level of the full study, not this receptor alone: How much clinical and demographic metadata was included differed by source and by participant, and the metadata was provided uncurated.

Reading the germline V gene gives CDR1 SGHTS and CDR2 YDEGEE. The CDR3 covers 13 residues, taking in both the cysteine and the phenylalanine. Solely the CDR3 DNA is kept, with 39 bases framed from the first base. A distance of 11 bases separates the germline ends of V and J, which lose 4 bases and 4 bases respectively. Each collaborating institution followed its own protocols to collect whole blood in K2EDTA tubes. For TCRbeta analysis, collaborators shipped samples in one of three forms: frozen whole blood, isolated PBMCs, or DNA extracted from either of those sample types. The immunoSEQ Assay, a bias-controlled multiplex PCR, was used to amplify TCRbeta CDR3 regions from genomic DNA. The paper's data handling went like this. The number of nucleated cells in each sample was estimated by amplification of reference gene primers within the assay. Sequence reads were collapsed and filtered to measure the absolute abundance of every unique TCRbeta CDR3 rearrangement. For each sample, productive Simpson clonality was calculated as the square root of Simpson's diversity index over productive rearrangements. TCRdb stores this immuneACCESS table with in-frame sequences only. Part of the clones is absent; in the studies checked, under half of the shortfall reflects unresolved V genes, and no reason is known for the rest. V, J and clone size are those of that table, while D and trimming were read from the DNA. The sample table holds about 240,000 clones, of which 80% to 85% were seen once. Of the sample, around 3.5% falls within the top ten clones.

The chain is assembled from TRBV5-8 and TRBJ1-2; the D region possibly corresponds to TRBD1 (5 bases align). Sequencing used peripheral blood. This clonotype was sampled from a woman aged 18 to 35 with acute or convalescent COVID-19. DNA sequence: TGTGCCAGCAGCAGGGGCTCGGGCTATGGCTACACCTTC. This sequence encodes CASSRGSGYGYTF. The full variable domain, completed from the reference TRBV5-8 and TRBJ1-2 proteins outside the CDR3, reads EAGVTQSPTHLIKTRGQQATLRCSPISGHTSVYWYQQALGLGLQFLLWYDEGEERNRGNFPPRFSGRQFPNYSSELNVNALELEDSALYLCASSRGSGYGYTFGSGTRLTVV.